This T cell receptor beta chain emerged from a study of human T cells and chemical hapten exposure. As for time point: patch test 3, about 24 weeks after DPC sensitization. The treatment was: therapeutic diphenylcyclopropenone sensitization with weekly scalp DPC. This clonotype was seen just once. TCRdb used MiXCR to reprocess the RACE reads, holding one entry per CDR3 protein. The sample has more than 95,000 distinct CDR3 sequences; under 40% are singletons. This material consisted of whole blood, taken in connection with sensitization to the hapten diphenylcyclopropenone (DPC). This TCR was sampled from a man aged 40-50 years with alopecia areata. Some clones in this sample may be carry-over from other donors' samples.

The CDR3 sequence is CASSQATGVDTQYF. The CDR3 region has the DNA TGTGCCAGCAGCCAAGCCACAGGGGTAGATACGCAGTATTTT. The chain links TRBV4-2 to TRBJ2-3, with 7 bases matching TRBD1. The trim removed 1 base at V and 5 bases at J, leaving 3 bases unmatched. CDR1 and CDR2 from the germline V gene are LGHNA and YNFKEQ. This CDR3 has 14 residues.